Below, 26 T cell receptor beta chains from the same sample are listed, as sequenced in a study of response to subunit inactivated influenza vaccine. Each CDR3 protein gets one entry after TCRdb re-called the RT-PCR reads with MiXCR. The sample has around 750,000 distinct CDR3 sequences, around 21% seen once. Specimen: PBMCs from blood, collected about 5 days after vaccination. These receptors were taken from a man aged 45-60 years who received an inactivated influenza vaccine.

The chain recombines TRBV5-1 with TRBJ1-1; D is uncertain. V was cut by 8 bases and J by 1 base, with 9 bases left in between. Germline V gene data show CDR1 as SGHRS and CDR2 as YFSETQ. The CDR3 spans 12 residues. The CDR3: CASGVGNTEAFF. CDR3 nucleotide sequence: TGCGCCAGTGGGGTGGGGAACACTGAAGCTTTCTTT. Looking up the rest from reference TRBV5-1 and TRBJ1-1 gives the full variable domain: KAGVTQTPRYLIKTRGQQVTLSCSPISGHRSVSWYQQTPGQGLQFLFEYFSETQRNKGNFPGRFSGRQFSNSRSEMNVSTLELGDSALYLCASGVGNTEAFFGQGTRLTVV.

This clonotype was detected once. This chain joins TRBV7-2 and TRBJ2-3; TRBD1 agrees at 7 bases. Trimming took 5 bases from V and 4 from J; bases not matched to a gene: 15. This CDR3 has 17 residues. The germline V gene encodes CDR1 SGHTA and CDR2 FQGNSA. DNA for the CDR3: TGTGCCAGCAGCCCCCAGGGAAGGGGGCGCAGTTCAGATACGCAGTATTTT. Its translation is CASSPQGRGRSSDTQYF.

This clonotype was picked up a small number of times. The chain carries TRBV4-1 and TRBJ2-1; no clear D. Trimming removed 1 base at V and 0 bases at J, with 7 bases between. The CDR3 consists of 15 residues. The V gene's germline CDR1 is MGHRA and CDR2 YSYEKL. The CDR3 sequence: CASSQGLLSYNEQFF. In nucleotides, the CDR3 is TGCGCCAGCAGCCAAGGGTTACTCTCCTACAATGAGCAGTTCTTC.

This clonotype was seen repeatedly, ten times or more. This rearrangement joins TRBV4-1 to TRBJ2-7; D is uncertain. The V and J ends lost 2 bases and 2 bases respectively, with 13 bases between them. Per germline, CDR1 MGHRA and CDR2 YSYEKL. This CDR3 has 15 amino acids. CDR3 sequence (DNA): TGCGCCAGCAGCCAAACTGGCCAGACAACCTACGAGCAGTACTTC. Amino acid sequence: CASSQTGQTTYEQYF.

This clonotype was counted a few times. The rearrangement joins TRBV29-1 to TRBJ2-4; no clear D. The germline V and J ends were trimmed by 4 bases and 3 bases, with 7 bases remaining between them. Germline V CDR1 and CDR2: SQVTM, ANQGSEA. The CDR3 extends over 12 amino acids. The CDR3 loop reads CSVGHYKNIQYF. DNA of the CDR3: TGCAGCGTTGGGCACTACAAAAACATTCAGTACTTC.

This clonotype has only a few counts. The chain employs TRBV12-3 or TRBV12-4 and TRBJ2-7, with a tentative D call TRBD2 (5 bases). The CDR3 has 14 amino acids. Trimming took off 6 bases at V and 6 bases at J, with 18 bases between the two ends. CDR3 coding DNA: TGTGCCAGCAGCCCGACGGACGGGGTCTCCGAGCAGTACTTC. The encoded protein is CASSPTDGVSEQYF.

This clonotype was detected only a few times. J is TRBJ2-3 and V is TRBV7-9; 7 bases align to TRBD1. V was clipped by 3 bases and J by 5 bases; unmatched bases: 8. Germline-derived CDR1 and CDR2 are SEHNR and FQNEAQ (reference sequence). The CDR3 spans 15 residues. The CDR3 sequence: CASSFSDRAVDTQYF. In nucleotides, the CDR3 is TGTGCCAGCAGCTTCTCCGACAGGGCTGTAGATACGCAGTATTTT.

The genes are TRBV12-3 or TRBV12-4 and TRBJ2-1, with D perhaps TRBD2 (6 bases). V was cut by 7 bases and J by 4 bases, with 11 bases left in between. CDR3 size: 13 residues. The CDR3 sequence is CASIMRDYNEQFF. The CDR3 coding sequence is TGTGCCAGCATCATGCGGGATTACAATGAGCAGTTCTTC.

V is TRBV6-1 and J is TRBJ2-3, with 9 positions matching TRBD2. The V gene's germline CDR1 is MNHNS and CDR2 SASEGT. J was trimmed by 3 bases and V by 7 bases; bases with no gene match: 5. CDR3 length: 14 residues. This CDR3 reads CASNLAGKTDTQYF. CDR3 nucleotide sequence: TGTGCCAGCAATCTAGCGGGGAAAACAGATACGCAGTATTTT.

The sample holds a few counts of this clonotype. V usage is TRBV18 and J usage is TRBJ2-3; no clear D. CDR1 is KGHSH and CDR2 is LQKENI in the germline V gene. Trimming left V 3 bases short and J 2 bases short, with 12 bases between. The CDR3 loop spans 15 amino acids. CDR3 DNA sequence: TGTGCCAGCTCACCTTCGACCGCAACCACAGATACGCAGTATTTT. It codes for CASSPSTATTDTQYF.

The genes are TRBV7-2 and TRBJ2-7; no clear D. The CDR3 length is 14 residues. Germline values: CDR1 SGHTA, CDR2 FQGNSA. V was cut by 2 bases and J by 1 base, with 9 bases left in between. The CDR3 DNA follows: TGTGCCAGCAGCTTAACTTCAGCTTCCTACGAGCAGTACTTC. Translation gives CASSLTSASYEQYF.

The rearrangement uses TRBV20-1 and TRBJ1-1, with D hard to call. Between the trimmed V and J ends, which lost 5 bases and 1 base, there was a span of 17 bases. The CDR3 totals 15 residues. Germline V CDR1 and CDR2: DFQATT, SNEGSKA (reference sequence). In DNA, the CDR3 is TGCAGTGCTCCCAAGCCCTATACAAGGAACACTGAAGCTTTCTTT. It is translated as CSAPKPYTRNTEAFF.

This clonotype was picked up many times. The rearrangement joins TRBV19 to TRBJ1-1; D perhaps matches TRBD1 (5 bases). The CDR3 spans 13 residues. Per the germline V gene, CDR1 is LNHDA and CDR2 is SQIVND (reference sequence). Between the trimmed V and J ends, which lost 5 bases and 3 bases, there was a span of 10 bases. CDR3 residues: CASSPRGYTEAFF. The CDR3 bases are TGTGCCAGTAGTCCTCGGGGGTACACTGAAGCTTTCTTT.

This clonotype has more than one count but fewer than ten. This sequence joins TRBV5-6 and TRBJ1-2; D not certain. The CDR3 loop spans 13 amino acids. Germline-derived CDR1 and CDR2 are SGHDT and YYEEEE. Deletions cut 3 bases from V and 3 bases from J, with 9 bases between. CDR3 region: CASSYPRDYGYTF. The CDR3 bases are TGTGCCAGCAGCTATCCACGGGACTATGGCTACACCTTC.

CDR3 coding DNA: TGCAGTGCTAGAGATTTCGGACGGCTTAATGAAAAACTGTTTTTT. Amino acids: CSARDFGRLNEKLFF. The rearrangement links TRBV20-1 to TRBJ1-4; unclear D gene. Trimming shortened V by 0 bases and J by 4 bases, and 12 bases separated the two germline ends. The CDR3 extends over 15 amino acids. Germline assignment: CDR1 DFQATT and CDR2 SNEGSKA (reference sequence).

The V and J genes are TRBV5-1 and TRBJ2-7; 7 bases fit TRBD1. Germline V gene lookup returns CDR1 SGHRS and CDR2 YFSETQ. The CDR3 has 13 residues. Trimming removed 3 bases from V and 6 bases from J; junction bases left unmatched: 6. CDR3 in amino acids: CASSSWTGGEQYF. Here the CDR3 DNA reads TGCGCCAGCAGCTCATGGACAGGCGGCGAGCAGTACTTC.

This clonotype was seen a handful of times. The CDR3 DNA follows: TGTGCCACCAGTGATCCTCGTCGGTTGGAGACCCAGTACTTC. Translating gives CATSDPRRLETQYF. V is TRBV24-1 and J is TRBJ2-5, with unresolved D. V was shortened by 3 bases and J by 5 bases, with 12 bases between the two germline ends. In germline, CDR1 is KGHDR, CDR2 SFDVKD. The CDR3 runs to 14 residues.

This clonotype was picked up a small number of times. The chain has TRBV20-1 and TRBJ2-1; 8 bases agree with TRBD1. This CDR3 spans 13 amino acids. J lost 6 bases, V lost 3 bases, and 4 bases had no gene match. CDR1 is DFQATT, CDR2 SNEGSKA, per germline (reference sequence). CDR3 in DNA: TGCAGTGCTAGGTTGGACAGGGCCAATGAGCAGTTCTTC. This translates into CSARLDRANEQFF.

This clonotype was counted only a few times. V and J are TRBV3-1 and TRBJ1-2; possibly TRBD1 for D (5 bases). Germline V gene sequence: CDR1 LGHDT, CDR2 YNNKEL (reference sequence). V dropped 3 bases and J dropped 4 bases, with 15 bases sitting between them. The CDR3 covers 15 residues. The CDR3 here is CASSHRQSWGYGYTF. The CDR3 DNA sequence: TGTGCCAGCAGCCACAGACAGTCCTGGGGCTATGGCTACACCTTC. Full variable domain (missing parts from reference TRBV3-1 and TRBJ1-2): DTAVSQTPKYLVTQMGNDKSIKCEQNLGHDTMYWYKQDSKKFLKIMFSYNNKELIINETVPNRFSPKSPDKAHLNLHINSLELGDSAVYFCASSHRQSWGYGYTFGSGTRLTVV.

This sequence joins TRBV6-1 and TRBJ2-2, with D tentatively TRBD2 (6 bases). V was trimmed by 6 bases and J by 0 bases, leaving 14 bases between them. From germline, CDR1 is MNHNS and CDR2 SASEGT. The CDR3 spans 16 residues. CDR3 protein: CASSPQWGANTGELFF. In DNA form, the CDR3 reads TGTGCCAGCAGCCCACAGTGGGGGGCGAACACCGGGGAGCTGTTTTTT.

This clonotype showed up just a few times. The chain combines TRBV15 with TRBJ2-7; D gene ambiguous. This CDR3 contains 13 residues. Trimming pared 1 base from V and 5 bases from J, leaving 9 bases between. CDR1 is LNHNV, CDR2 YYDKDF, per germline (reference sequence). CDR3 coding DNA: TGTGCCACCAGCAGAGGTGACACCCACGAGCAGTACTTC. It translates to CATSRGDTHEQYF.

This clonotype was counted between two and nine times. The CDR3 region is CASSAQTGDGNQPQHF. In DNA form, the CDR3 reads TGTGCCAGCAGTGCTCAAACAGGGGATGGCAATCAGCCCCAGCATTTT. This sequence joins TRBV6-1 and TRBJ1-5, with 7 bases fitting TRBD1. Trimming removed 4 bases from V and 2 bases from J; junction bases left unmatched: 8. Germline CDR1 MNHNS, CDR2 SASEGT. The CDR3 runs to 16 residues.

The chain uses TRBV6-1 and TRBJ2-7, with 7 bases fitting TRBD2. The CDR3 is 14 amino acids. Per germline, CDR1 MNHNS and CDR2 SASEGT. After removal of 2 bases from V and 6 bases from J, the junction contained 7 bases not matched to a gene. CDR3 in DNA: TGTGCCAGCAGTGAAAGGGAGGGAGGGCTCGAGCAGTACTTC. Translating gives CASSEREGGLEQYF.

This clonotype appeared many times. CDR3 region: CASSSQNGGTAEQFF. CDR3 DNA: TGCGCCAGCAGCTCCCAGAATGGTGGGACGGCTGAGCAGTTCTTC. The chain carries TRBV5-1 and TRBJ2-1; D is perhaps TRBD1 or TRBD2 (5 bases each). The V end was cut by 3 bases, the J end by 9 bases, with 19 bases between. CDR1 and CDR2 from the germline V gene are SGHRS and YFSETQ. This CDR3 is built from 15 residues.

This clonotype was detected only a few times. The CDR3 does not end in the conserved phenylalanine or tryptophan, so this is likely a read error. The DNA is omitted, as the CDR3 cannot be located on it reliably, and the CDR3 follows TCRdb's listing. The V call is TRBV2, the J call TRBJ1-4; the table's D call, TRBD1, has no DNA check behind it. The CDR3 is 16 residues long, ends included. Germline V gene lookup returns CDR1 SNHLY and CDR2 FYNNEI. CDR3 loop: CASSGRHDRTRDPYYR.

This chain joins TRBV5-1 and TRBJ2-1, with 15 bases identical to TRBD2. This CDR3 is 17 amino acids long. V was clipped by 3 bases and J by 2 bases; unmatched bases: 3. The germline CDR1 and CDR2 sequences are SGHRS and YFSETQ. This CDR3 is CASSSGLAGGPYNEQFF. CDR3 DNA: TGCGCCAGCAGCTCGGGACTAGCGGGAGGACCCTACAATGAGCAGTTCTTC. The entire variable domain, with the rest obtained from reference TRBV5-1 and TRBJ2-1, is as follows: KAGVTQTPRYLIKTRGQQVTLSCSPISGHRSVSWYQQTPGQGLQFLFEYFSETQRNKGNFPGRFSGRQFSNSRSEMNVSTLELGDSALYLCASSSGLAGGPYNEQFFGPGTRLTVL.